This entry is about one T cell receptor (beta chain). Its antigen target is currently unknown. There are no base qualities to consult, and no much larger clone falls within one base. These data belong to a study of cytomegalovirus exposure and HLA in healthy donors (dated by TCRdb to about 2017). Study-level background: In an earlier analysis of approximately 640 of the donors, 250 to 350 Gb of sequence data and 120 million or so unique TCR beta sequences from roughly 200 million T cells were reported. Roughly 300 gigabases of sequencing data and 78 million or so unique TCR sequences were included in an early release covering under 650 HLA-typed donors. The genetic ancestry cluster associated with self-reported Caucasian donors included approximately 85% of the roughly 400 genotyped donors. The study was designed to test whether signatures of past pathogen exposure could be identified by cataloging public T cell receptors. The T cell repertoires of under 750 subjects were profiled by immunosequencing and related to cytomegalovirus serostatus. A separate validation cohort of more than 100 different subjects was used in addition to the 666-subject first cohort. To predict cytomegalovirus infection status, the study combined high-throughput TCR immunosequencing, statistical association of individual TCRs with disease status, and machine learning. To study patterns of TCR occurrence, a later analysis re-analyzed previously published TCR beta repertoires from several hundred donors and added high-resolution HLA genotyping. In the later analysis, no new phenotypic data were used to find candidate immune exposures; instead, reliance was placed on TCR beta sequences and their occurrence across donors. An earlier analysis of some 500 of the donors applied high-throughput TCR beta sequencing to assess whether each TCR beta V gene segment acted as functional or pseudogenic. Donor age, sex, ethnicity and CMV serostatus were compiled together with the repertoire data. A later genetic analysis took genome-wide SNP genotypes for about three fifths of the 666 donors and used that subset as a discovery cohort. Every repertoire in the discovery cohort had been generated on one and the same sequencing platform. Class I and class II HLA loci were covered by the typing at four-digit resolution. Typing coverage varied by locus: about 629-630 donors for A, B, C, DRB1 and DQB1; around 560 for DQA1; over 600 for DPA1; 400 to 480 for DPB1. Because of strong linkage in the cohort, 5 or 6 DR-DQ haplotypes were treated as single units for association and clustering. On average, roughly 240,000 unique TCR beta nucleotide sequences were sequenced per donor among a few hundred genotyped donors of the cohort, with roughly 18% of those sequences being non-productive. Paper-wide results and their limitations: It was suggested by the authors that the approach could potentially be generalized to other disease states and immunological phenotypes. In a later analysis, the rate of TCR association differed among HLA loci, with DRB1 alleles having the most associated TCRs and HLA-C alleles having the fewest. A group of highly shared sequence variants was considered likely to be a technical artifact of the sequencing pipeline. Because HLA typing was unavailable for some donors at each locus, only the typed subset was used in association tests. A later analysis reported that several top co-occurrence clusters appeared linked to parvovirus B19, influenza, CMV and Epstein-Barr virus. In a later analysis, HLA-associated TCR beta chains showed more clonal expansion and lower generation probabilities than non-associated chains that were equally common. In vitro tests confirmed that a few of the cytomegalovirus-associated TCR beta chains recognize cytomegalovirus antigens. A later analysis found that most CMV-associated TCR beta chains appeared HLA-restricted, with HLA associations seemingly driven largely by CMV exposure. When HLA alleles, especially DR and DQ, strongly co-occurred, attributing TCR associations to individual alleles was difficult. While some public TCRs were present in many individuals, most TCR sequences turned up only very rarely across donors. Immune exposure information for the cohort was limited to CMV serostatus. Only TCR beta chains were sequenced in this cohort, and the absence of alpha or paired-chain data limited detectable features. Some IMGT-functional V segments, including TRBV6-2 and TRBV6-3, could not be distinguished by the 87-base-pair reads and were therefore excluded. Broadly in line with IMGT annotations, most TCR beta V segments showed up in productive rearrangements about 87% or about 30% of the time in an earlier analysis of 450 to 600 of the donors. The earlier analysis of approximately 560 of the donors excluded fewer than 20 rarely observed V segments, including chromosome 9 orphons, because counts were too low. The presence/absence analyses assumed that sequencing depth was roughly uniform across donors, and that assumption may not be true. In a later genetic analysis, a missense DCLRE1C variant was associated with V-gene and J-gene trimming of TCR beta chains, and the association was replicated in an independent cohort. In a later analysis, some 18,000 TCR beta sequences were associated with specific HLA alleles at a false discovery rate of 0.05. The classifier was reported to diagnose cytomegalovirus status with high specificity and sensitivity in both the original and validation cohorts. According to a later genetic analysis, donors in an Asian-associated ancestry cluster had fewer N-insertions in productive TCRs than the approximately 710-donor mean. A further reported finding was that TCR beta sequences accurately predicted the HLA-A and HLA-B alleles for most subjects in the first cohort. A total of 150 or so TCR beta chains were listed by the study as associated with cytomegalovirus. Linkage disequilibrium might explain the correlated functional status among segregating V segments, but an unknown experimental factor could not be ruled out.

V and J lose 4 bases and 11 bases, and a span of 18 bases separates them. Sequences SGHDT (CDR1) and YYEEEE (CDR2) are obtained from the germline V gene. From its cysteine to its phenylalanine, the CDR3 spans 13 amino acids. The read is trimmed to its CDR3 DNA, 39 bases read in frame from base 1. The cohort was made up of approximately 700 healthy bone marrow donors. All cohort members were sampled while nominally healthy, although unrecorded immune exposures were likely present. The donor was CMV seropositive and belonged to the group of over 250 seropositive cohort members. Each donor provided a peripheral blood sample, and peripheral blood mononuclear cells were used for TCR beta sequencing. The Qiagen DNeasy Blood Extraction Kit was used to extract genomic DNA from the blood cell samples. Libraries were constructed by the immunoSEQ multiplex PCR assay. The multiplex PCR relied on a mix of 60 forward primers for TCR Vbeta segments and 13 reverse primers for TCR Jbeta segments. The CDR3 region of rearranged TCR beta genes was amplified from genomic DNA with a multiplex PCR assay. The Illumina HiSeq System was used to sequence the amplified TCR beta libraries as 87-base-pair reads. As for the authors' bioinformatics: In a later analysis, tens of millions of unique TCR beta chains were counted across the 500 to 850 repertoires, and some 10 million of these chains were shared by at least two donors. A nearest-neighbor algorithm error-corrected the raw reads and collapsed the reads into unique sequences, merging closely related sequences to remove PCR and sequencing errors. V, D and J gene segments were assigned by aligning CDR3 sequences to IMGT reference sequences. For a sequence to be retained, at least a six-nucleotide match to both a V gene segment and a J gene segment was required. Rearrangements were called productive when the CDR3 lacked stop codons and stayed in frame with V and J; all others were non-productive. CDR3 was defined according to IMGT convention as the region running from the second conserved V-encoded cysteine to the conserved J-encoded phenylalanine. In an earlier analysis of some 550 of the donors, sequences lacking an unambiguous match to a single V gene segment were excluded. In an earlier analysis of roughly 600 of the donors, a V segment was called functional when productive rearrangements were above 56.7%, and segregating when the standard deviation between donors exceeded 5%. A statistical classification framework was built to diagnose cytomegalovirus status from the catalog of TCR beta chain sequences. In a later analysis, V and J genes were assigned by comparing TCR nucleotide sequences against IMGT/GENE-DB human TR gene sequences. Using the TCRdist pipeline, a later analysis assigned CDR3 sequences along with most-parsimonious VDJ recombination scenarios. In a later analysis, every TCR beta chain was defined by the combination of its CDR3 amino acid sequence and its V-gene family, and reads without a unique V-gene family were dropped. A later analysis removed several hundred highly shared, low-generation-probability nucleotide sequences to deal with suspected cross-contamination and a sequencing artifact. A later analysis calculated a clonal expansion index for each public chain from normalized within-repertoire ranks of inferred template counts. In a later analysis, generation probabilities were computed using a VDJ recombination model fitted to out-of-frame rearrangements, and the results were checked against IGoR. In a later analysis, TCR-TCR, TCR-HLA and TCR-CMV co-occurrence was scored with hypergeometric tests, and a repertoire-size bias correction was applied to TCR pairs. In a later analysis, false discovery rates were estimated by permuting HLA or CMV assignments 20 times. In a later analysis, co-occurring TCRs were grouped with DBSCAN, and TCRdist sequence similarity was added when clustering was performed within HLA-allele-positive subsets. For co-occurrence clustering, repertoires with fewer than 30,000 or more than 120,000 public chains were excluded, along with four or five repertoires with anomalous nucleotide sharing. TCRdb retrieved this table from immuneACCESS and kept in-frame rearrangements only. Not all clones are present; in checked studies, unresolved V genes account for under half, and no reason is known for the remainder. The DNA gave D and trimming, while V, J and clone size come from that table. The sample includes around 130,000 clones, with 74% observed a single time. The top ten clonotypes cover 6.6% of the sample.

The rearranged chain carries TRBV5-6 and TRBJ1-2, and possibly TRBD1, on 6 matching bases. The sequence derives from a man aged 40-49 years in good health and CMV-seropositive. Sequenced material: PBMCs. The nucleotide sequence reads TGTGCCAGCAGCCCCCGGGCTAGGGGGAAGTACACCTTC. Its protein is CASSPRARGKYTF.